Only a few counts were recorded for the clone carrying this TCR beta chain. CDR3 length: 16 amino acids. Germline V gene sequence: CDR1 SGHRS, CDR2 YFSETQ. The junction had 8 bases not matched to a gene; V was cut back by 4 bases and J by 2 bases. This sample is drawn from a study of cytotoxic CD8 clonotypes in ibrutinib-treated CLL. Profiled with immunoSEQ multiplex PCR; TCRdb holds only in-frame clones, not every one. There are fewer than 400,000 clones in the sample; 67% occur only once, and about 6.7% lies in the top ten. Material: PBMCs, obtained after 36 months of ibrutinib treatment. The chain links TRBV5-1 to TRBJ2-2, with TRBD2 matching 7 bases. The origin of this receptor is a human donor with chronic lymphocytic leukemia. The CDR3 loop is CASSPGLGENTGELFF. CDR3 sequence (DNA): TGCGCCAGCAGCCCCGGACTAGGGGAAAACACCGGGGAGCTGTTTTTT.